Below, 22 T cell receptor beta chains from the same sample are listed, as sequenced in a study of blood T cell repertoires in COVID-19 (dated by TCRdb to 2019 to 2021). Libraries were built with the immunoSEQ multiplex PCR assay. Entries here come from immuneACCESS through TCRdb and include only in-frame sequences with V and J called. Some clones fail to appear in such tables; in the studies checked, an unresolved V gene covers under half of the shortfall, and the cause of the remainder is unknown. This sample comprises a few hundred thousand clones, 80% to 85% of them detected only once. Jointly, the top ten make up 1.5% of the sample. Sequencing was carried out using peripheral blood. The receptors shown here come from a woman between 40 and 55 years old who had recovered from COVID-19.

This sequence joins TRBV5-5 and TRBJ2-3, with D possibly matching TRBD1 (5 bases). The V gene lost 4 bases and the J gene lost 0 bases, with 9 bases spanning the gap. Germline values: CDR1 SGHKS, CDR2 YYEKEE (reference sequence). The length of the CDR3 is 14 residues. The CDR3 DNA reads TGTGCCAGCAGCACACGACAGAGCACAGATACGCAGTATTTT. It yields the protein CASSTRQSTDTQYF.

This rearrangement joins TRBV5-1 to TRBJ1-1; 7 nucleotides align to TRBD1. CDR1 and CDR2 (germline): SGHRS, YFSETQ. Germline trimming cut 2 bases from V and 6 bases from J; bases unmatched to any gene: 13. The CDR3 is 16 residues long. The CDR3 region has the DNA TGCGCCAGCAGCTTCCAGCAGGGGGGAGGCACTGCTGAAGCTTTCTTT. It yields the protein CASSFQQGGGTAEAFF.

The chain joins TRBV5-1 to TRBJ2-5, with TRBD2 matching over 15 bases. This CDR3 has 15 amino acids. The V segment lost 4 bases and the J segment 5 bases; nucleotides outside the gene matches: 3. CDR1 and CDR2 from the germline V gene are SGHRS and YFSETQ. The CDR3: CASSKGLAGGETQYF. CDR3 sequence (DNA): TGCGCCAGCAGCAAGGGACTAGCGGGGGGCGAGACCCAGTACTTC.

The chain combines TRBV6-1 with TRBJ1-2; TRBD1 might be the D (6 bases). Deletions cut 3 bases from V and 2 bases from J, with 16 bases between. CDR1 and CDR2 (germline): MNHNS, SASEGT. This CDR3 is 16 amino acids long. CDR3 residues: CASSDRGQTGNYGYTF. The CDR3 bases are TGTGCCAGCAGTGACCGAGGCCAAACAGGGAACTATGGCTACACCTTC.

This chain joins TRBV19 and TRBJ1-3; TRBD1 aligns across 9 bases. V shed 5 bases and J 3 bases; nucleotides not matched to a gene: 2. Germline CDR1 is LNHDA and CDR2 is SQIVND (reference sequence). CDR3 length: 14 residues. Here the CDR3 DNA reads TGTGCCAGTAGTTGGGGACAGGGTGGAAACACCATATATTTT. Protein sequence: CASSWGQGGNTIYF.

This clone was detected only a few times. V gene TRBV13 combines with J gene TRBJ1-6; a possible D gene is TRBD1 (5 bases). Trimming shortened V by 2 bases and J by 7 bases, and 6 bases separated the two germline ends. The length of the CDR3 is 13 residues. Germline V lookup: CDR1 PRHDT, CDR2 FYEKMQ (reference sequence). CDR3 sequence: CASSLRGNSPLHF. CDR3 in DNA: TGTGCCAGCAGCTTACGGGGGAATTCACCCCTCCACTTT. The full variable domain, completed using reference TRBV13 and TRBJ1-6, is AAGVIQSPRHLIKEKRETATLKCYPIPRHDTVYWYQQGPGQDPQFLISFYEKMQSDKGSIPDRFSAQQFSDYHSELNMSSLELGDSALYFCASSLRGNSPLHFGNGTRLTVT.

CDR3 nucleotides: TGCAGTGCTAGACCAGGAGATACGCAGTATTTT. Its translation is CSARPGDTQYF. The chain uses TRBV20-1 and TRBJ2-3; D unclear. CDR3 size: 11 residues. Germline V gene lookup returns CDR1 DFQATT and CDR2 SNEGSKA (reference sequence). The ends were cut back, 2 bases at V and 5 bases at J, with 5 bases in the middle.

The gene calls are TRBV5-1 and TRBJ1-2, with D possibly TRBD1 on 6 matching bases. Germline values: CDR1 SGHRS, CDR2 YFSETQ. V was cut by 1 base and J by 7 bases, with 11 bases left in between. CDR3 length: 13 residues. DNA of the CDR3: TGCGCCAGCAGCTTGATGGGGGACATTGGCTACACCTTC. Translating gives CASSLMGDIGYTF.

V usage is TRBV2 and J usage is TRBJ1-4; 7 bases align to TRBD1. CDR1 is SNHLY and CDR2 is FYNNEI in the germline V gene. This CDR3 is 13 amino acids long. J was trimmed by 4 bases and V by 10 bases; bases with no gene match: 6. Here the CDR3 reads CATTGVGNEKLFF. CDR3 in DNA: TGTGCCACCACAGGGGTTGGTAATGAAAAACTGTTTTTT.

The chain combines TRBV7-8 with TRBJ1-5, with a tentative D call TRBD1 (6 bases). V shed 5 bases and J shed 3 bases, with 17 bases lying between them. The CDR3 runs 16 residues. CDR1 is SGHVS, CDR2 FQNEAQ, per germline. In DNA form, the CDR3 reads TGTGCCAGCAGCCAATCCAACAGGGCCGTCAATCAGCCCCAGCATTTT. Its protein product is CASSQSNRAVNQPQHF.

The chain recombines TRBV5-4 with TRBJ2-1, with 10 bases lining up with TRBD2. Unmatched junction bases numbered 8, after V lost 0 bases and J lost 2 bases. This CDR3 is 18 amino acids long. Germline lookup yields CDR1 SGHNT and CDR2 YYREEE (reference sequence). The CDR3 DNA reads TGTGCCAGCAGCTTGGATTTGGTAGCGGGGGGCCCCTACAATGAGCAGTTCTTC. This codes for CASSLDLVAGGPYNEQFF.

The rearrangement joins TRBV7-6 to TRBJ2-2; a weak D match, TRBD1 (6 bases). The CDR3 is 14 amino acids. Trimming shortened V by 5 bases and J by 5 bases, and 12 bases separated the two germline ends. Per germline, CDR1 SGHVS and CDR2 FNYEAQ. This chain's CDR3 is CASSPLRGTGELFF. In DNA form, the CDR3 reads TGTGCCAGCAGCCCGCTCAGGGGAACCGGGGAGCTGTTTTTT.

The rearrangement uses TRBV29-1 and TRBJ2-5; 7 bases align to TRBD1. V shed 4 bases, J shed 0 bases, and the junction held 2 bases outside the gene matches. CDR3 length equals 13 residues. Germline CDR1 and CDR2: SQVTM and ANQGSEA. The DNA for the CDR3 is TGCAGCGTTGTCGGGACAGACCAAGAGACCCAGTACTTC. Translating gives CSVVGTDQETQYF.

This chain connects TRBV28 to TRBJ2-7; the D gene is possibly TRBD1 (5 bases). V gave up 4 bases and J gave up 3 bases, with 13 bases separating them. CDR3 size: 14 residues. Germline V gene sequence: CDR1 MDHEN, CDR2 SYDVKM. As DNA, the CDR3 is TGTGCCAGCAGTTCTGGACATTTAATCTACGAGCAGTACTTC. It yields the protein CASSSGHLIYEQYF.

This clone came up a few times. The V call is TRBV9, the J call TRBJ1-5; no reliable D call. Germline CDR1 is SGDLS and CDR2 is YYNGEE. The CDR3 runs 16 residues. V gave up 3 bases and J gave up 10 bases, with 23 bases separating them. CDR3 sequence reads: CASSEPLFLYLLPQHF. CDR3 DNA: TGTGCCAGCAGCGAACCACTTTTTCTGTATCTGCTACCCCAGCATTTT.

This chain links TRBV29-1 with TRBJ1-2; 9 bases fit TRBD1. The CDR3 consists of 15 residues. Germline lookup yields CDR1 SQVTM and CDR2 ANQGSEA. V lost 1 base to trimming and J lost 3 bases; unmatched junction nucleotides: 6. The DNA of the CDR3 is TGCAGCGTTGAAGCCTCGGACAGGGGATACTATGGCTACACCTTC. Its translation: CSVEASDRGYYGYTF. Using reference TRBV29-1 and TRBJ1-2 for the parts outside the CDR3, the full variable domain is SAVISQKPSRDICQRGTSLTIQCQVDSQVTMMFWYRQQPGQSLTLIATANQGSEATYESGFVIDKFPISRPNLTFSTLTVSNMSPEDSSIYLCSVEASDRGYYGYTFGSGTRLTVV.

The rearrangement uses TRBV4-1 and TRBJ1-6; D gene ambiguous. The CDR3 runs 16 residues. In germline, CDR1 is MGHRA, CDR2 YSYEKL. Between the trimmed V and J ends, which lost 3 bases and 9 bases, there was a span of 18 bases. The DNA for the CDR3 is TGCGCCAGCAGCCACCCATTGACGGGTAGAGGTTCACCCCTCCACTTT. Encoded protein: CASSHPLTGRGSPLHF.

CDR3 DNA sequence: TGTGCCAGTAGTATAGTAGGACAGGGCACCGGGGAGCTGTTTTTT. It is translated as CASSIVGQGTGELFF. The chain recombines TRBV19 with TRBJ2-2, with TRBD1 matching 8 bases. J was trimmed by 4 bases and V by 1 base; bases with no gene match: 2. Germline V gene sequence: CDR1 LNHDA, CDR2 SQIVND (reference sequence). CDR3 length: 15 residues. The variable domain in full, with the rest retrieved from reference TRBV19 and TRBJ2-2, is DGGITQSPKYLFRKEGQNVTLSCEQNLNHDAMYWYRQDPGQGLRLIYYSQIVNDFQKGDIAEGYSVSREKKESFPLTVTSAQKNPTAFYLCASSIVGQGTGELFFGEGSRLTVL.

The CDR3 sequence is CSVGQGAGEQYF. The CDR3 DNA is TGCAGCGTAGGACAGGGGGCAGGCGAGCAGTACTTC. V is TRBV29-1 and J is TRBJ2-7; TRBD1 matches at 11 bases. CDR1 is SQVTM and CDR2 is ANQGSEA in the germline V gene. There are 12 residues in the CDR3. Trimming cost V 6 bases and J 6 bases; bases outside gene matches: 4.

This chain links TRBV29-1 with TRBJ2-7; 7 bases are shared with TRBD1. V shed 0 bases, J shed 2 bases, and the junction held 4 bases outside the gene matches. CDR1 is SQVTM, CDR2 ANQGSEA, per germline. CDR3 length: 14 residues. The CDR3, as DNA: TGCAGCGTTGAAGATACAGGGGCTCCCTACGAGCAGTACTTC. Protein sequence: CSVEDTGAPYEQYF.

J is TRBJ2-6 and V is TRBV10-1, with D uncertain. Trimming shortened V by 0 bases and J by 2 bases, and 11 bases separated the two germline ends. The CDR3 is 17 amino acids. Germline V lookup: CDR1 WNHNN, CDR2 SYGVQD (reference sequence). The CDR3 is CASSESNQVAGANVLTF. The CDR3 bases are TGCGCCAGCAGTGAGTCGAATCAGGTCGCTGGGGCCAACGTCCTGACTTTC.

V and J are TRBV5-1 and TRBJ2-1; TRBD2 aligns across 11 bases. The length of the CDR3 is 16 residues. Germline CDR1 SGHRS, CDR2 YFSETQ. V gave up 1 base and J gave up 5 bases; unmatched junction bases: 5. The CDR3 nucleotides read TGCGCCAGCAGCTTGTTTCTAGCGGGGGGTAACAATGAGCAGTTCTTC. Translation: CASSLFLAGGNNEQFF.